This T cell receptor beta chain came from a study of CD8 T cells in ankylosing spondylitis. TCR beta libraries were made by quantitative 5'-RACE with molecular barcodes. In TCRdb, the 5' RACE reads were re-called with MiXCR into one record per CDR3 protein. The sample shows about 140,000 distinct CDR3 sequences, roughly 8% of them seen only once. Regarding this clonotype: What it binds is not known.

General observations from the study: Within ankylosing spondylitis blood, a TCR beta motif made up of several highly homologous variants appeared to be characteristic. Reportedly, matched ankylosing spondylitis synovial fluid was significantly enriched for disease-linked clones. Clones linked with disease were CD8+ and fairly uncommon in the peripheral blood.

This receptor was obtained from a male donor with ankylosing spondylitis. The sequencing sample was made of synovial fluid, either unsorted or a sorted T cell fraction (not recorded which).

The CDR3, as DNA: TGCAGCTCGGGGCGGGATCGAGGGAGAAACATTCAGTACTTC. Translating it yields CSSGRDRGRNIQYF. The V gene is TRBV20-1, the J gene TRBJ2-4; TRBD2 is a possible D gene (6 bases). Germline CDR1 and CDR2: DFQATT and SNEGSKA (reference sequence). CDR3 length equals 14 residues.